This T cell receptor beta chain was recorded in a study of blood T cell repertoires in COVID-19. Whole-study context: The analysed material was cDNA or gDNA that came from T cells, B-cell-depleted T cells, or PBMCs.

Authors' methods: Estimated nucleated cell counts came from reference gene primer amplification. The repertoire was sequenced with immunoSEQ multiplex PCR; TCRdb's copy has only in-frame clones and lacks some. The V and J calls and clone size come from that table; D and trimming were worked out from the DNA. The sample includes 100,000 or so clones, more than 80% of them seen just once. Germline CDR1 and CDR2: LNHDA and SQIVND (reference sequence). The CDR3 loop spans 18 amino acids. Trimming at V came to 4 bases and at J to 1 base, leaving 4 bases not matched to a gene. This clone was recorded a few times.

The sample comprised peripheral blood. The receptor comes from a woman older than 75 with acute or convalescent COVID-19. V usage is TRBV19 and J usage is TRBJ2-2; 15 bases line up with TRBD2. The CDR3 sequence is CASSTGLAGGRNTGELFF. The CDR3 coding sequence is TGTGCCAGTAGTACGGGACTAGCGGGGGGTCGGAACACCGGGGAGCTGTTTTTT.